This T cell receptor (beta chain) was observed in a study of blood T cells in healthy people across ages. For the second PCR, which ran for roughly 6 to 11 cycles, a sample-barcoded 5' primer and a J-beta primer mix were used. TCRdb reprocessed the 5' RACE reads via MiXCR and lists one record per CDR3 protein. In the table there are 650,000 to 800,000 distinct CDR3 sequences, about 42% of which are singletons. Germline CDR1 MNHEY, CDR2 SMNVEV (reference sequence). Unmatched junction bases numbered 6, after V lost 6 bases and J lost 5 bases. CDR3 length: 13 amino acids. V and J are TRBV27 and TRBJ1-2; 7 nucleotides line up with TRBD1. Source material: blood. This receptor was taken from a man aged 55-75 years in good health. The CDR3 bases are TGTGCCAGCAGAGGGACAGAGATATATGGCTACACCTTC. It yields the protein CASRGTEIYGYTF.